These 15 T cell receptor beta chains originate from one sample sequenced in a study of blood T cell repertoires in COVID-19. Libraries were prepared by immunoSEQ multiplex PCR; TCRdb keeps only in-frame clonotypes and omits some of them. Of approximately 60,000 clones detected, about 80% appear once; the ten largest clones hold 3.5%. What was sequenced was peripheral blood. These receptors were collected from a woman of 80 years or more with acute or convalescent COVID-19.

The count of this clone is one. The chain uses TRBV6-2 or TRBV6-3 and TRBJ2-7; 10 bases align to TRBD2. V lost 4 bases and J lost 6; bases outside the gene matches: 9. This CDR3 is built from 15 residues. Germline lookup yields CDR1 MNHEY and CDR2 SVGEGT. Written as DNA, the CDR3 is TGTGCCAGCAGTTTCCAGCGGGGGGGCCGTGGCGAGCAGTACTTC. Its protein product is CASSFQRGGRGEQYF.

The genes are TRBV7-8 and TRBJ1-1; D may be TRBD1 (6 bases). The CDR3 consists of 14 residues. The V end lost 5 bases, the J end lost 2 bases, and 12 bases lay between the germline ends. The germline V gene encodes CDR1 SGHVS and CDR2 FQNEAQ. In DNA, the CDR3 is TGTGCCAGCAGCCGAGACAGGATAAACACTGAAGCTTTCTTT. This encodes CASSRDRINTEAFF.

The rearrangement uses TRBV27 and TRBJ1-2; weak D call: TRBD1 (6 bases). The germline V gene encodes CDR1 MNHEY and CDR2 SMNVEV (reference sequence). The CDR3 loop spans 14 amino acids. Trimming shortened V by 5 bases and J by 7 bases, and 17 bases separated the two germline ends. CDR3 region: CASSIKRTAPGYTF. DNA for the CDR3: TGTGCCAGCAGTATAAAACGGACAGCGCCTGGCTACACCTTC.

The chain employs TRBV10-1 and TRBJ2-7, with 12 bases lining up with TRBD2. From germline, CDR1 is WNHNN and CDR2 SYGVQD (reference sequence). J lost 6 bases, V lost 0 bases, and 3 bases had no gene match. This CDR3 contains 15 residues. The CDR3 DNA reads TGCGCCAGCAGTGAGTCGCCGACTAGCGGGAGCGAGCAGTACTTC. Protein product: CASSESPTSGSEQYF.

This clone has a single count. This chain links TRBV19 with TRBJ2-1, with 14 bases that match TRBD2. This CDR3 has 16 amino acids. V dropped 5 bases and J dropped 7; count of bases not matched to a gene: 7. Germline assignment: CDR1 LNHDA and CDR2 SQIVND (reference sequence). The CDR3 loop is CASSPAGTSGRNEQFF. The DNA for the CDR3 is TGTGCCAGTAGTCCTGCCGGGACTAGCGGGAGAAATGAGCAGTTCTTC.

This chain uses TRBV7-2 with TRBJ2-5; 12 bases are shared with TRBD2. This CDR3 is built from 14 residues. Looked up from germline, CDR1 is SGHTA and CDR2 is FQGNSA. V shed 5 bases, J shed 4 bases, and the junction held 2 bases outside the gene matches. CDR3 DNA: TGTGCCAGCAGCAAGACTAGCGGGGGAGAGACCCAGTACTTC. Its protein is CASSKTSGGETQYF.

The CDR3 sequence: CASSQLAGGSSYEQYF. Written as DNA, the CDR3 is TGCGCCAGCAGCCAACTAGCGGGAGGGAGCTCCTACGAGCAGTACTTC. This rearrangement joins TRBV4-1 to TRBJ2-7, with 12 bases identical to TRBD2. The V and J ends lost 2 bases and 0 bases, in that order; junction bases with no gene match: 2. Germline V gives CDR1 MGHRA, CDR2 YSYEKL. The CDR3 loop spans 16 amino acids.

The rearrangement links TRBV6-1 to TRBJ1-1; D uncertain. Germline V lookup: CDR1 MNHNS, CDR2 SASEGT. Between the trimmed V and J ends, which lost 0 bases and 11 bases, there was a span of 13 bases. The CDR3 is 13 residues long. The CDR3 sequence: CASSEAGGFAAFF. The CDR3 bases are TGTGCCAGCAGTGAAGCTGGAGGGTTTGCGGCTTTCTTT.

With regard to this clone: The junction shows a germline mismatch at one end, possibly a read error. The chain uses TRBV18 and TRBJ1-6; TRBD1 matches 7 bases. CDR3 length equals 17 residues. CDR1 and CDR2 from the germline V gene are KGHSH and LQKENI. CDR3 amino acids: CASSPLRDRRYNSPLHF. The CDR3 DNA sequence: TGTGCCAGCTCCCCACTCAGGGACAGACGCTATAATTCACCCCTCCACTTT.

In this sample, this clone turned up once. The sample holds other DNA sequences that translate to the same CDR3. The genes are TRBV28 and TRBJ2-2, with TRBD1 identical over 9 bases. V trimming: 4 bases; J trimming: 5 bases; junction bases outside the gene matches: 11. The germline CDR1 and CDR2 sequences are MDHEN and SYDVKM. There are 17 residues in the CDR3. The CDR3 nucleotides read TGTGCCAGCAGTTCCTATCTGGACAGGGGAGTGACCGGGGAGCTGTTTTTT. Translating gives CASSSYLDRGVTGELFF. Complete variable domain (other parts from reference TRBV28 and TRBJ2-2): DVKVTQSSRYLVKRTGEKVFLECVQDMDHENMFWYRQDPGLGLRLIYFSYDVKMKEKGDIPEGYSVSREKKERFSLILESASTNQTSMYLCASSSYLDRGVTGELFFGEGSRLTVL.

The chain carries TRBV2 and TRBJ2-2, with D possibly TRBD2 on 6 matching bases. The germline V gene encodes CDR1 SNHLY and CDR2 FYNNEI. This CDR3 comprises 13 residues. Deletions cut 8 bases from V and 2 bases from J, with 9 bases between. The DNA of the CDR3 is TGTGCCAGCGGAGGGCTCAACACCGGGGAGCTGTTTTTT. This sequence encodes CASGGLNTGELFF.

The CDR3 nucleotides read TGTGCCAGCAGACTGAGGGGGCAGAACACTGAAGCTTTCTTT. It yields the protein CASRLRGQNTEAFF. The chain employs TRBV28 and TRBJ1-1; 7 nucleotides agree with TRBD1. The germline gives CDR1 MDHEN, CDR2 SYDVKM. The CDR3 covers 14 residues. The trim removed 6 bases at V and 1 base at J, leaving 5 bases unmatched.

The genes are TRBV16 and TRBJ1-5; D is ambiguous. V was cut by 0 bases and J by 1 base, with 7 bases left in between. The CDR3 spans 15 residues. Germline lookup yields CDR1 KGHSY and CDR2 FQNENV. Written as DNA, the CDR3 is TGTGCCAGCAGCCAATCGGAGAGGAGCAATCAGCCCCAGCATTTT. Its translation: CASSQSERSNQPQHF.

V is TRBV12-3 or TRBV12-4 and J is TRBJ1-1; D gene ambiguous. This CDR3 spans 13 amino acids. Trimming shortened V by 6 bases and J by 4 bases, and 12 bases separated the two germline ends. The CDR3, as DNA: TGTGCCAGCAGCTTTGCGGGGAGCACTGAAGCTTTCTTT. This encodes CASSFAGSTEAFF.

V gene TRBV9 combines with J gene TRBJ2-7; 10 bases map to TRBD2. In germline, CDR1 is SGDLS, CDR2 YYNGEE. The CDR3 contains 14 residues. The junction had 2 bases not matched to a gene; V was cut back by 3 bases and J by 2 bases. CDR3: CASSAGTSAYEQYF. CDR3 bases: TGTGCCAGCAGCGCCGGGACTAGCGCCTACGAGCAGTACTTC.